The 30 T cell receptor beta chains listed next were all sequenced from one sample in a study of blood T cells in healthy people across ages (dated by TCRdb to about 2015). Libraries were built with 5' RACE. These reads were obtained on an Illumina HiSeq 2500. The second PCR ran for roughly 7 to 11 cycles and used a J-beta primer mix along with a sample-barcoded 5' primer. The public sequencing data were trimmed at Q25 with fastp and processed into clonotypes with MiXCR by TCRdb, which kept only in-frame beta chains. Under each unique CDR3 protein, matching rows form one entry showing the most common genes and DNA. This sample lists more than 650,000 distinct CDR3 sequences; over 20% were detected once. Jointly, the top ten make up 22% of the sample. Sequencing was carried out using blood. All receptors derive from a man aged 65-85 years in good health.

This clonotype was picked up many times. The chain combines TRBV7-9 with TRBJ1-4, with D perhaps matching TRBD1 (6 bases). The V end lost 5 bases, the J end lost 5 bases, and 12 bases lay between the germline ends. Germline CDR1 reads SEHNR; CDR2 reads FQNEAQ (reference sequence). The CDR3 length is 14 residues. The CDR3 loop reads CASSNGQSNEKLFF. As DNA, the CDR3 is TGTGCCAGCAGCAATGGACAGTCGAATGAAAAACTGTTTTTT.

This chain uses TRBV29-1 with TRBJ2-5, with 10 bases lining up with TRBD2. The DNA end is a closer match to TRBJ2-7, so the J assignment may be wrong. The germline V gene has CDR1 SQVTM and CDR2 ANQGSEA. This CDR3 spans 12 amino acids. This CDR3 reads CSVGLASDEQYF. The CDR3 nucleotides are TGCAGCGTGGGACTAGCGTCCGACGAGCAGTACTTC.

The sample holds a few counts of this clonotype. The gene calls are TRBV20-1 and TRBJ1-4, with 7 bases identical to TRBD1. The CDR3 totals 14 residues. The germline V gene has CDR1 DFQATT and CDR2 SNEGSKA (reference sequence). Trimming cost V 1 base and J 8 bases; bases outside gene matches: 7. The DNA for the CDR3 is TGCAGTGCTAGAGTTACAGGGGTAGGGGAAAAACTGTTTTTT. Encoded protein: CSARVTGVGEKLFF.

A few counts support this clonotype. This rearrangement joins TRBV7-2 to TRBJ1-2, with TRBD1 identical over 9 bases. Germline CDR1 reads SGHTA; CDR2 reads FQGNSA. This CDR3 is built from 15 residues. V dropped 5 bases and J dropped 6; count of bases not matched to a gene: 10. CDR3 sequence (DNA): TGTGCCAGCAGCGCACAACAGGGGGCGATAAATGGCTACACCTTC. Protein: CASSAQQGAINGYTF.

The chain carries TRBV7-2 and TRBJ2-1, with TRBD2 identical over 7 bases. Germline assignment: CDR1 SGHTA and CDR2 FQGNSA. CDR3 size: 16 residues. J gave up 0 bases and V 5 bases, and 7 bases lay outside the gene matches. The CDR3 nucleotides read TGTGCCAGCAGCCAAGGAGCGGGGAGCTCCTACAATGAGCAGTTCTTC. Translating gives CASSQGAGSSYNEQFF.

The genes are TRBV7-2 and TRBJ1-5; D ambiguous. The germline V gene has CDR1 SGHTA and CDR2 FQGNSA. V lost 5 bases to trimming and J lost 5 bases, with 16 bases between them. The CDR3 has 15 amino acids. CDR3 region: CASSHVSAKDQPQHF. The CDR3 DNA reads TGTGCCAGCAGCCATGTTAGTGCGAAGGATCAGCCCCAGCATTTT.

The CDR3 here is CSARRPGEHTEAFF. The DNA of the CDR3 is TGCAGTGCTAGGAGGCCAGGGGAACACACTGAAGCTTTCTTT. The chain combines TRBV20-1 with TRBJ1-1, with D possibly matching TRBD1 (6 bases). The CDR3 contains 14 residues. Germline V lookup: CDR1 DFQATT, CDR2 SNEGSKA (reference sequence). V gave up 3 bases and J gave up 3 bases, with 14 bases separating them.

This clonotype turned up a few times. The gene calls are TRBV3-1 and TRBJ2-3, with D uncertain. V gave up 3 bases and J gave up 6 bases, with 10 bases separating them. The CDR3 is made up of 13 amino acids. CDR1 LGHDT and CDR2 YNNKEL come from the germline V gene (reference sequence). The CDR3 DNA reads TGTGCCAGCAGCCATCGGCGTGAGGATACGCAGTATTTT. Protein product: CASSHRREDTQYF.

This clonotype has just a few counts. This could be a read error, since a much larger clone is one nucleotide away. The gene calls are TRBV7-2 and TRBJ2-1, with TRBD1 identical over 8 bases. V was pared by 7 bases and J by 1 base, with 3 bases of the junction left unmatched. The germline CDR1 and CDR2 sequences are SGHTA and FQGNSA. The CDR3 loop spans 14 amino acids. The CDR3 loop reads CASNWTGSYNEQFF. The CDR3 DNA reads as TGTGCCAGCAACTGGACAGGGTCCTACAATGAGCAGTTCTTC.

This clonotype has just a few counts. The genes are TRBV5-1 and TRBJ1-4, with 7 bases aligning to TRBD1. This CDR3 has 13 amino acids. The V gene end was trimmed by 8 bases and the J gene end by 2 bases; junction bases not matched to a gene: 3. Germline CDR1 is SGHRS and CDR2 is YFSETQ. CDR3 sequence: CASGDSTNEKLFF. The CDR3 region has the DNA TGCGCCAGTGGGGACAGCACTAATGAAAAACTGTTTTTT. Complete variable domain (other parts from reference TRBV5-1 and TRBJ1-4): KAGVTQTPRYLIKTRGQQVTLSCSPISGHRSVSWYQQTPGQGLQFLFEYFSETQRNKGNFPGRFSGRQFSNSRSEMNVSTLELGDSALYLCASGDSTNEKLFFGSGTQLSVL.

This chain links TRBV29-1 with TRBJ2-3; 10 nucleotides line up with TRBD2. Germline values: CDR1 SQVTM, CDR2 ANQGSEA. There are 19 residues in the CDR3. This chain's CDR3 is CNIRPYSGRNGGPADTQYF. The CDR3 bases are TGCAACATACGGCCCTATAGCGGGAGGAACGGAGGGCCTGCAGATACGCAGTATTTT.

This clonotype came up a few times. This sequence joins TRBV12-3 or TRBV12-4 and TRBJ1-5; the match to TRBD1 covers 9 bases. This CDR3 comprises 16 residues. Losses at the gene ends were 6 bases for V and 0 bases for J; bases not matched to a gene: 6. CDR3 sequence reads: CASRGQGGYSNQPQHF. DNA of the CDR3: TGTGCCAGCAGGGGACAGGGAGGCTATAGCAATCAGCCCCAGCATTTT.

This clonotype was observed a few times. The gene calls are TRBV29-1 and TRBJ2-5, with D tentatively TRBD1 (6 bases). V was cut by 6 bases and J by 1 base, with 18 bases left in between. This CDR3 region has 15 residues. Germline CDR1 SQVTM, CDR2 ANQGSEA. The CDR3 DNA sequence: TGCAGCGTCGCCAAAACAGGGACCTTCCAAGAGACCCAGTACTTC. Residues: CSVAKTGTFQETQYF.

The V call is TRBV3-1, the J call TRBJ2-5, with D tentatively TRBD1 (6 bases). The assigned J gene may be wrong: the sequence end matches TRBJ2-1 better. Germline V lookup: CDR1 LGHDT, CDR2 YNNKEL (reference sequence). The CDR3 runs to 14 residues. CDR3 coding DNA: TGTGCCAGCAGCCATTGGGGGCATGAAAATGAGCAGTTCTTC. Residues: CASSHWGHENEQFF.

The table lists this clonotype with many counts. The chain joins TRBV20-1 to TRBJ2-5, with D unclear. The CDR3 contains 14 residues. Between the trimmed V and J ends, which lost 6 bases and 5 bases, there was a span of 19 bases. CDR1 is DFQATT and CDR2 is SNEGSKA in the germline V gene (reference sequence). The CDR3 spells CSAVPDGLGETQYF. CDR3 coding DNA: TGCAGTGCCGTCCCCGATGGGCTAGGGGAGACCCAGTACTTC.

The genes are TRBV21-1 and TRBJ2-5; the table's D call, TRBD1, has no DNA check behind it. TRBV21-1 is listed as a pseudogene. The CDR3 is 14 residues long. The CDR3 DNA reads TGTGCCAGCAGCACCGGACATACCCAAGAGACCCAGTACTTC. Protein: CASSTGHTQETQYF.

The chain joins TRBV11-3 to TRBJ2-3, with D perhaps matching TRBD2 (6 bases). The V gene's germline CDR1 is SGHNT and CDR2 YENEEA. Trimming took 5 bases from V and 1 from J, leaving 16 bases between them. This CDR3 has 16 amino acids. The CDR3 loop reads CASSTGVVQGTDTQYF. The CDR3 DNA is TGTGCCAGCAGCACGGGAGTCGTTCAGGGCACAGATACGCAGTATTTT. Looking up the rest from reference TRBV11-3 and TRBJ2-3 gives the full variable domain: EAGVVQSPRYKIIEKKQPVAFWCNPISGHNTLYWYLQNLGQGPELLIRYENEEAVDDSQLPKDRFSAERLKGVDSTLKIQPAELGDSAVYLCASSTGVVQGTDTQYFGPGTRLTVL.

The V call is TRBV9, the J call TRBJ1-1; no clear D. V lost 3 bases and J lost 6, with 9 bases in between. Per the germline V gene, CDR1 is SGDLS and CDR2 is YYNGEE. The CDR3 runs 12 residues. In DNA form, the CDR3 reads TGTGCCAGCAGCGCCCTTGGGGCTGAAGCTTTCTTT. Amino acid sequence: CASSALGAEAFF.

The CDR3 DNA is TGTGCCAGCAGTCCCCCGTTTAGGGAGACCCAGTACTTC. Residues: CASSPPFRETQYF. The chain uses TRBV28 and TRBJ2-5; D remains ambiguous. Germline lookup yields CDR1 MDHEN and CDR2 SYDVKM. The CDR3 is 13 residues long. Trimming left V 5 bases short and J 5 bases short, with 12 bases between.

This sequence joins TRBV13 and TRBJ2-1; maybe TRBD1 (5 bases). The tail of the sequence fits TRBJ2-7 better, so the J call may be wrong. The CDR3 is 11 amino acids. Germline values: CDR1 PRHDT, CDR2 FYEKMQ (reference sequence). CDR3 sequence reads: CASSHRYEQYV. In DNA form, the CDR3 reads TGTGCCAGCAGCCACAGGTACGAGCAGTACGTC.

The sample holds a few counts of this clonotype. V usage is TRBV3-1 and J usage is TRBJ2-3; 8 nucleotides line up with TRBD2. With V trimmed by 1 base and J by 1 base, 10 bases remained unmatched. CDR3 length: 18 residues. From germline, CDR1 is LGHDT and CDR2 YNNKEL (reference sequence). The CDR3 loop reads CASSQVWSRSGGTDTQYF. In DNA form, the CDR3 reads TGTGCCAGCAGCCAAGTTTGGTCGCGTAGCGGGGGCACAGATACGCAGTATTTT.

CDR3 DNA sequence: TGCAGTGCTGGGGGAGAGTCCGAGACCCAGTACTTC. It codes for CSAGGESETQYF. The rearrangement joins TRBV20-1 to TRBJ2-7; D may be TRBD1 or TRBD2 (5 bases each). The end of the DNA aligns better with TRBJ2-5, so the J call may be wrong. The CDR3 length is 12 residues. Germline CDR1 DFQATT, CDR2 SNEGSKA (reference sequence).

This clonotype was seen a few times. The chain combines TRBV25-1 with TRBJ2-1; no reliable D call. The CDR3 runs 17 residues. Germline CDR1 reads MGHDK; CDR2 reads SYGVNS. V shed 6 bases and J shed 8 bases, with 26 bases lying between them. The CDR3, as DNA: TGTGCCAGCAGCCCTTGGAGTATTCCCGACGTTAGGGATGAGCAGTTCTTC. Its protein is CASSPWSIPDVRDEQFF.

The sample holds one count of this clonotype. V is TRBV14 and J is TRBJ2-5; 8 bases align to TRBD2. Germline CDR1 is SGHDN and CDR2 is FVKESK. Trimming cost V 1 base and J 1 base; bases outside gene matches: 5. There are 16 residues in the CDR3. As DNA, the CDR3 is TGTGCCAGCAGCCAAGTCGGGGGGGTTCCCCAAGAGACCCAGTACTTC. Translated, it gives CASSQVGGVPQETQYF.

The rearrangement joins TRBV20-1 to TRBJ2-3; 9 bases map to TRBD2. The V segment lost 5 bases and the J segment 3 bases; nucleotides outside the gene matches: 9. Germline CDR1 reads DFQATT; CDR2 reads SNEGSKA (reference sequence). The CDR3 sequence is 15 residues long. The CDR3 DNA is TGCAGTGCTGACGTTGGGGCGGGAGGGACAGATACGCAGTATTTT. Amino acid sequence: CSADVGAGGTDTQYF.

This clonotype came up a few times. V gene TRBV6-1 combines with J gene TRBJ2-3; 9 bases agree with TRBD2. This CDR3 spans 16 amino acids. The V and J ends lost 6 bases and 5 bases, in that order; junction bases with no gene match: 12. Germline V gene data show CDR1 as MNHNS and CDR2 as SASEGT. The CDR3, as DNA: TGTGCCAGCAGCTTTTCTCCGGGACTAGCAAGAGATACGCAGTATTTT. Encoded protein: CASSFSPGLARDTQYF.

This clonotype has a handful of counts. This sequence joins TRBV20-1 and TRBJ2-5, with TRBD2 matching 9 bases. Germline CDR1 is DFQATT and CDR2 is SNEGSKA (reference sequence). There are 16 residues in the CDR3. Trimming cost V 0 bases and J 0 bases; bases outside gene matches: 5. The DNA of the CDR3 is TGCAGTGCTAGAGACGAAAGCGGGAGGTACCAAGAGACCCAGTACTTC. Its translation: CSARDESGRYQETQYF.

The CDR3 reads CAIADSYEQYF. The CDR3 nucleotides are TGTGCCATCGCGGACAGCTACGAGCAGTACTTC. The chain is built from TRBV28 and TRBJ2-5, with D maybe TRBD1 (6 bases). The J call may be wrong; the DNA end is better matched by TRBJ2-7. The germline gives CDR1 MDHEN, CDR2 SYDVKM. This CDR3 spans 11 amino acids.

The V gene is TRBV7-2, the J gene TRBJ2-5; TRBD2 agrees at 10 bases. Matching the DNA end better, TRBJ2-1 makes the J call doubtful. Germline V gene lookup returns CDR1 SGHTA and CDR2 FQGNSA. The CDR3 sequence is 15 residues long. CDR3 protein: CASSLTASGRNEQFF. The CDR3 DNA is TGTGCCAGCAGCTTAACGGCTAGCGGGAGAAATGAGCAGTTCTTC.

In its sample, this clonotype was seen many times. V usage is TRBV20-1 and J usage is TRBJ2-3; 12 bases agree with TRBD2. Trimming cost V 4 bases and J 0 bases; bases outside gene matches: 2. The germline CDR1 and CDR2 sequences are DFQATT and SNEGSKA (reference sequence). The CDR3 loop spans 15 amino acids. The CDR3 DNA reads as TGCAGTGCTACCGGGACTAGCGGGAGCACAGATACGCAGTATTTT. It translates to CSATGTSGSTDTQYF.